Sequencing of this TCR beta chain was carried out in a study of vaccination effects on CD4 cells after COVID-19. Trimming left V 5 bases short and J 2 bases short, with 15 bases between. The length of the CDR3 is 15 residues. Germline V gene lookup returns CDR1 LNHDA and CDR2 SQIVND (reference sequence). Measured with immunoSEQ multiplex PCR; TCRdb has only the in-frame clones, and not every one. Here the sample spans 30,000 to 35,000 clones, around three quarters being singletons. Points from the study as a whole: Common cold coronaviruses were cross-recognized by only 1 of 255 vaccine-induced clones in healthy vaccinees. Clones from infection and from vaccination both contracted markedly late after vaccination.

Sequencing followed a ViraFEST assay step that expanded antigen-specific CD4+ T cells with viral peptide pools. On day 10 of culture, CD4+ T cells were separated out. Vaccine recipients lacked prior SARS-CoV-2 infection and had negative nucleocapsid antibodies. Researchers swapped half the medium for IL-2 medium on both days 3 and 7. As to this clone: Its antigen is unidentified.

The sample in question was CD4+ T cells from PBMCs cultured with HCoV-OC43 spike peptides, obtained before COVID-19 vaccination. As to subset: HCoV-OC43 spike overlapping peptide pool stimulation. This clonotype was obtained from a human donor who received a COVID-19 vaccine. V is TRBV19 and J is TRBJ1-2, with D possibly TRBD1 on 5 matching bases. CDR3 DNA sequence: TGTGCCAGTAGTTCCATAAGTCGGGACAACTATGGCTACACCTTC. It translates to CASSSISRDNYGYTF.